This T cell receptor (beta chain) was identified during a study of T cell responses to AZD1222 COVID-19 vaccine. Sequenced by immunoSEQ multiplex PCR; TCRdb stores in-frame clones only, minus some. The top ten hold 18% of the sample, which has around 130,000 clones, 88% seen once. The CDR3 consists of 13 residues. Germline assignment: CDR1 MNHEY and CDR2 SVGAGI. After removal of 6 bases from V and 5 bases from J, the junction contained 6 bases not matched to a gene. The specimen comprised peripheral blood, sampled on day 0 of MenACWY control vaccination. The sequence came from an adult in good health. The chain is built from TRBV6-5 and TRBJ2-7; 8 nucleotides agree with TRBD2. The CDR3 bases are TGTGCCAGCAGAAATAGCGGGAATGACGAGCAGTACTTC. It yields the protein CASRNSGNDEQYF.